The subject of this entry is one TCR beta chain. There is no known antigen for this receptor. No quality values exist for individual bases; no much larger clone is one base distant. The library was made by the immunoSEQ multiplex PCR assay. The multiplex PCR relied on a mix of 60 forward primers for TCR Vbeta segments and 13 reverse primers for TCR Jbeta segments. Amplification of the CDR3 region of rearranged TCR beta genes was performed with a multiplex PCR assay on genomic DNA. The Illumina HiSeq System was used to sequence the amplified TCR beta libraries as 87-base-pair reads. Turning to the authors' computational methods: A later analysis counted tens of millions of unique TCR beta chains across the roughly 700 repertoires, and roughly 9.9 million of these chains were shared by at least two donors. Raw reads were error-corrected and collapsed into unique sequences by a nearest-neighbor algorithm in which closely related sequences were merged to remove PCR and sequencing errors. V, D and J gene segments were assigned by aligning CDR3 sequences to IMGT reference sequences. For a sequence to be retained, a match of at least six nucleotides was required to both a V gene segment and a J gene segment. Rearrangements were called productive when the CDR3 lacked stop codons and stayed in frame with V and J; all others were non-productive. CDR3 was defined according to IMGT convention as the region running from the second conserved V-encoded cysteine to the conserved J-encoded phenylalanine. Sequences without an unambiguous match to a single V gene segment were excluded from the earlier analysis of about 600 of the donors. In an earlier analysis of 500 to 750 of the donors, V segments were called functional above 56.7% productive rearrangements and were called segregating when the between-donor standard deviation exceeded 5%. To diagnose cytomegalovirus status from the catalog of TCR beta chain sequences, a statistical classification framework was built. A later analysis assigned V and J genes by comparing TCR nucleotide sequences with IMGT/GENE-DB human TR gene sequences. Using the TCRdist pipeline, a later analysis assigned CDR3 sequences along with most-parsimonious VDJ recombination scenarios. In a later analysis, each TCR beta chain was defined by its CDR3 amino acid sequence together with its V-gene family, and reads lacking a unique V-gene family were excluded. A later analysis removed several hundred highly shared, low-generation-probability nucleotide sequences to deal with suspected cross-contamination and a sequencing artifact. A later analysis calculated a clonal expansion index for each public chain from normalized within-repertoire ranks of inferred template counts. A later analysis computed generation probabilities with a VDJ recombination model fitted to out-of-frame rearrangements, and checked the results against IGoR. In a later analysis, hypergeometric tests were used to score TCR-TCR, TCR-HLA and TCR-CMV co-occurrence, with a repertoire-size bias correction applied to TCR pairs. A later analysis estimated false discovery rates by permuting HLA or CMV assignments 20 times. In a later analysis, co-occurring TCRs were grouped with DBSCAN, and TCRdist sequence similarity was added when clustering was performed within HLA-allele-positive subsets. Repertoires with fewer than 30,000 or more than 120,000 public chains were left out of co-occurrence clustering, as were about 5 repertoires with anomalous nucleotide sharing. TCRdb limited this immuneACCESS table to in-frame rearrangements with V and J called. A share of clones is missing; checked studies link under half to unresolved V genes, and the rest is unexplained. The V and J calls and the clone size are those of that table, but D and trimming were determined from the DNA. The sample contains fewer than 120,000 clones, roughly four fifths of them found a single time. The ten largest clonotypes hold 1% to 1.5% of the sample.

The record originates from a study of cytomegalovirus exposure and HLA in healthy donors (dated by TCRdb to the late 2010s). Describing the broader study: According to an earlier analysis of 587 of the donors, roughly 180 million T cells yielded roughly 100 million unique TCR beta sequences and about 280 Gb of sequence data. About 300 gigabases of sequencing data and approximately 85 million unique TCR sequences were included in an early release covering about 600 HLA-typed donors. Among the approximately 430 genotyped donors, 75% to 90% belonged to the genetic ancestry cluster associated with self-reported Caucasian donors. The aim of the study was to test whether cataloging public T cell receptors could identify signatures of past pathogen exposure. The study profiled the T cell repertoires of hundreds of subjects by immunosequencing and related them to cytomegalovirus serostatus. Besides the first cohort of under 700 subjects, a separate validation cohort made up of 95 to 150 different subjects was used. To predict cytomegalovirus infection status, the study combined high-throughput TCR immunosequencing, statistical association of individual TCRs with disease status, and machine learning. A later analysis re-analyzed previously published TCR beta repertoires from 650 to 800 donors and added high-resolution HLA genotyping to study TCR occurrence patterns. The later analysis used no new phenotypic data to find candidate immune exposures, relying instead on TCR beta sequences and their occurrence across donors. An earlier analysis of several hundred of the donors applied high-throughput TCR beta sequencing to assess whether each TCR beta V gene segment acted as functional or pseudogenic. Donor age, sex, ethnicity and CMV serostatus were compiled alongside the repertoire data. Genome-wide SNP genotypes for about three fifths of the roughly 670 donors were used in a later genetic analysis, which treated that subset as a discovery cohort. Every repertoire in the discovery cohort had been generated on one and the same sequencing platform. Class I and class II HLA loci were covered by the typing at four-digit resolution. Typing coverage varied by locus: roughly 629-640 donors for A, B, C, DRB1 and DQB1; about 520 for DQA1; nearly 610 for DPA1; more than 450 for DPB1. Four or five DR-DQ haplotypes were handled as single units for association and clustering, since linkage in the cohort was strong. Among some 410 genotyped donors of the cohort, an average of approximately 240,000 unique TCR beta nucleotide sequences were sequenced per donor, roughly 20% of them non-productive. General study outcomes and caveats: Roughly uniform sequencing depth across donors was assumed in presence/absence analyses, although this assumption may not hold. An association between a missense DCLRE1C variant and V-gene and J-gene trimming of TCR beta chains was found in a later genetic analysis and replicated in an independent cohort. Compared with equally common non-associated chains, HLA-associated TCR beta chains in a later analysis were more clonally expanded and had lower generation probabilities. The study listed approximately 150 TCR beta chains as associated with cytomegalovirus. A later analysis associated some 17,000 TCR beta sequences with specific HLA alleles at a false discovery rate of 0.05. In an earlier analysis of some 500 of the donors, most TCR beta V segments appeared in productive rearrangements about 90% or about 30% of the time, broadly matching IMGT annotations. When HLA alleles, especially DR and DQ, strongly co-occurred, attributing TCR associations to individual alleles was difficult. Immune exposure information for the cohort was limited to CMV serostatus. Linkage disequilibrium might explain the correlated functional status among segregating V segments, but an unknown experimental factor could not be ruled out. A later analysis found that TCR association rates varied across HLA loci, with DRB1 alleles showing the most associated TCRs and HLA-C alleles the fewest. Several of the top co-occurrence clusters appeared to be linked to parvovirus B19, influenza, CMV and Epstein-Barr virus, according to a later analysis. Because counts were too low, about 18 rarely observed V segments, including chromosome 9 orphons, were left out of the earlier analysis of 500 to 750 of the donors. In vitro tests confirmed that three of the cytomegalovirus-associated TCR beta chains recognize cytomegalovirus antigens. The 87-base-pair reads could not distinguish some IMGT-functional V segments, including TRBV6-2 and TRBV6-3, so those segments were excluded. A group of highly shared sequence variants was considered likely to be a technical artifact of the sequencing pipeline. Because HLA typing was missing for some donors at each locus, association tests included only the typed subset. The classifier was reported to diagnose cytomegalovirus status with high specificity and sensitivity in both the original cohort and the validation cohort. Most TCR sequences were observed very rarely across donors, whereas some public TCRs were present in many individuals. A further reported finding was that TCR beta sequences accurately predicted the HLA-A and HLA-B alleles for most subjects in the first cohort. According to a later genetic analysis, donors in an Asian-associated ancestry cluster had fewer N-insertions in productive TCRs than the approximately 630-donor mean. The authors suggested that the approach could potentially be extended to other disease states and immunological phenotypes. In this cohort, only TCR beta chains were sequenced, and detectable features were limited by the absence of alpha or paired-chain data. A later analysis found that most CMV-associated TCR beta chains appeared HLA-restricted, with HLA associations seemingly driven largely by CMV exposure.

The germline V gene yields LGHNA for CDR1 and YNFKEQ for CDR2. From cysteine to phenylalanine, the CDR3 is 16 amino acids long. Here the CDR3 DNA is all that survives: 48 bases in frame from base 1. The germline V end is reduced by 0 bases and the J end by 7 bases; junction bases left unmatched: 9. The cohort was made up of 666 healthy bone marrow donors. At the time of sampling, every cohort member was nominally healthy, though immune exposures that went unrecorded were likely present. The donor tested CMV seronegative, placing the donor among the 350 or so seronegative members of the cohort. Every donor gave a peripheral blood sample, and the peripheral blood mononuclear cells from that sample were used for TCR beta sequencing. Genomic DNA extraction from the blood cell samples was performed with the Qiagen DNeasy Blood Extraction Kit.

The clonotype was recovered from a woman younger than 45 in good health and CMV-seronegative. The sample comprised PBMCs. The chain employs TRBV4-2 and TRBJ2-5, and TRBD2 matches 9 of the central bases. The CDR3 reads as follows: CASSQELRGGAGTQYF. The DNA is TGTGCCAGCAGCCAAGAACTGCGGGGGGGCGCTGGGACCCAGTACTTC.